The clone carrying this TCR beta chain was recorded a few times. The antigen is not known. This sample stems from a study of blood T cells in healthy people across ages. General study results and limits: One million T cells yielded diversity estimates that were considered underestimates.

The germline CDR1 and CDR2 sequences are SQVTM and ANQGSEA. This CDR3 is built from 14 residues. V shed 0 bases and J shed 2 bases, with 10 bases lying between them. Alongside a J-beta primer mix, a sample-barcoded 5' primer served in a second PCR lasting roughly 7 to 11 cycles. TCRdb independently ran MiXCR on the 5' RACE reads; one entry per CDR3 protein. The sample includes some 940,000 distinct CDR3 sequences, roughly 29% seen only once; the top ten take roughly 10%. These data also featured in a second study, about T cells of mothers and their children. This second report adds: According to the study, all extracted RNA entered cDNA synthesis at approximately 1.5 ug per 15 ul.

Sequences were obtained from blood. This rearrangement joins TRBV29-1 to TRBJ1-2; D remains ambiguous. The sequence was obtained from a woman between 35 and 50 years old in good health. CDR3 nucleotide sequence: TGCAGCGTTGAAGATCGAAAGGAGAACTATGGCTACACCTTC. The encoded protein is CSVEDRKENYGYTF.